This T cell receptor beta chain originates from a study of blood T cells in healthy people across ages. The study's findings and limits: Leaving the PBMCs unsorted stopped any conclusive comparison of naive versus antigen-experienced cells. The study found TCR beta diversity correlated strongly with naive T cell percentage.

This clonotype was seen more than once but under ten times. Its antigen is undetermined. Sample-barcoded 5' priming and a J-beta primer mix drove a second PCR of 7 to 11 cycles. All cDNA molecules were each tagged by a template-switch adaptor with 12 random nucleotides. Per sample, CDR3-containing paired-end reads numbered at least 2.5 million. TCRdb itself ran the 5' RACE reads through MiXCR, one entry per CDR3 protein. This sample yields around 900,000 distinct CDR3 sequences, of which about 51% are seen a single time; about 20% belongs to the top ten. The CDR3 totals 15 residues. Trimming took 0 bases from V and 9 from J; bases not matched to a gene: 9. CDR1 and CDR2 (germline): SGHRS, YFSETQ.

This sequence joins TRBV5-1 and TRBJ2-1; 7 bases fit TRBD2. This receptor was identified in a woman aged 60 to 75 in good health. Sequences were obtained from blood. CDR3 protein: CASSLAPGGRPEQFF. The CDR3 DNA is TGCGCCAGCAGCTTGGCACCTGGCGGGAGACCTGAGCAGTTCTTC.